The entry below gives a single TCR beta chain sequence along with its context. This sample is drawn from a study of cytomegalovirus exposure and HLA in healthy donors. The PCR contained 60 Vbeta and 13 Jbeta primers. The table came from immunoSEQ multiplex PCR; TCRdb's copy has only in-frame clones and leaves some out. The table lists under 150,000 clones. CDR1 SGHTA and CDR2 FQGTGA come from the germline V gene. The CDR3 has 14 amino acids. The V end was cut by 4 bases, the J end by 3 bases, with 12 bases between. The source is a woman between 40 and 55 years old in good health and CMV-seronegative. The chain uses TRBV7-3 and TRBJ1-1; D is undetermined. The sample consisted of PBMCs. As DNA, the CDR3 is TGTGCCAGCAGCTCGATGCCCCGGGACACTGAAGCTTTCTTT. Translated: CASSSMPRDTEAFF. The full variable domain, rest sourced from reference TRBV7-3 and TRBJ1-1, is GAGVSQTPSNKVTEKGKYVELRCDPISGHTALYWYRQSLGQGPEFLIYFQGTGAADDSGLPNDRFFAVRPEGSVSTLKIQRTERGDSAVYLCASSSMPRDTEAFFGQGTRLTVV.